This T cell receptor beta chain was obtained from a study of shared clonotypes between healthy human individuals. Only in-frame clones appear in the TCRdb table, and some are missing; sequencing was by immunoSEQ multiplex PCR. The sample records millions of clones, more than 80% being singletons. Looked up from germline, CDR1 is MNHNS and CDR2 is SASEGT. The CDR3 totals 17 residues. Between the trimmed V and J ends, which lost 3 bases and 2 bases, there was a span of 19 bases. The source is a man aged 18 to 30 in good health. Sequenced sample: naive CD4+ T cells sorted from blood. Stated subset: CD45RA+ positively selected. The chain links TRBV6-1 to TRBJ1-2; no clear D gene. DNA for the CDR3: TGTGCCAGCAGTGACGATATCGGACGGACGATCAACTATGGCTACACCTTC. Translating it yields CASSDDIGRTINYGYTF.